This record concerns one T cell receptor (beta chain) sequence. Antigen: not known. This sample is part of a study of cytomegalovirus exposure and HLA in healthy donors. Germline CDR1 is SGHAT and CDR2 is FQNNGV. Trimming shortened V by 4 bases and J by 7 bases, and 14 bases separated the two germline ends. The CDR3 covers 14 residues. The method was immunoSEQ multiplex PCR; TCRdb's version includes in-frame clones alone and lacks a portion of them. Among around 140,000 clones listed, around 87% were seen once. Study-level findings and limits: TCR sequences were mostly rare, though some public TCRs occurred in many donors. The classifier reportedly diagnosed cytomegalovirus status with high sensitivity and specificity. There were approximately 150 TCR beta chains listed as cytomegalovirus-associated.

The V and J genes are TRBV11-2 and TRBJ2-1; D is unresolved. This receptor was identified in a man in his late teens or twenties in good health and CMV-seropositive. Sequencing was performed on PBMCs. CDR3: CASSSRRRNNEQFF. The CDR3, as DNA: TGTGCCAGCAGCTCGCGCCGGAGAAATAATGAGCAGTTCTTC.